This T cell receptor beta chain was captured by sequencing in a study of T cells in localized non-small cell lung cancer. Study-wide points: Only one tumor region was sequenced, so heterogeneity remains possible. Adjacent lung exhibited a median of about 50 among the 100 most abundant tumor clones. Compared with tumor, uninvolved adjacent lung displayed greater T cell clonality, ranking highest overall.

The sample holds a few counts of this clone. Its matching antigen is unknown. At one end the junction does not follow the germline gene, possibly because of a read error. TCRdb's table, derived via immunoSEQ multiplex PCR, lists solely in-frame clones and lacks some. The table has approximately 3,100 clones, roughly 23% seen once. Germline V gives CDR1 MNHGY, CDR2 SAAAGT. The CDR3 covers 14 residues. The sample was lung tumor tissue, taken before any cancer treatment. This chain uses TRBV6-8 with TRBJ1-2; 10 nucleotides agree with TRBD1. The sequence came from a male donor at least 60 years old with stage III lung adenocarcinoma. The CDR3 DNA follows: TGTGCCATCAGTTCCAGGACAGGGGGCTATGGCTACACCTTC. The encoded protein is CAISSRTGGYGYTF.